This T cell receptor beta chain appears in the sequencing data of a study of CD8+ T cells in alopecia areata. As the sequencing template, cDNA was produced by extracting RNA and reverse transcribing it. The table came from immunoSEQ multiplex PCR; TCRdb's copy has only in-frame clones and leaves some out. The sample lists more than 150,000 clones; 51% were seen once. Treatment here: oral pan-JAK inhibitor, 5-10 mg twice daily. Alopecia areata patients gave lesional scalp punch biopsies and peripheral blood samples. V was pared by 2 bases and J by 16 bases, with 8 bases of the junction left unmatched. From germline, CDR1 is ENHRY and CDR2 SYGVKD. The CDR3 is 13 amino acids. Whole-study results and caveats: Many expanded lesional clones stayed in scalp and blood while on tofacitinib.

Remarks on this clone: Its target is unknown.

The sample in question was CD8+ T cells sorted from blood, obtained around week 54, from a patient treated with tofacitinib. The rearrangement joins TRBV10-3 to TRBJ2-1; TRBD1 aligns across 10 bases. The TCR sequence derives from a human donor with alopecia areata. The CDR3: CAISEPPGQGHFF. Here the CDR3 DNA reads TGTGCCATCAGTGAGCCACCGGGACAGGGGCATTTCTTC.